The clone carrying this T cell receptor beta chain has just a few counts. Germline V gives CDR1 SGHTA, CDR2 FQGNSA. V lost 3 bases and J lost 3; bases outside the gene matches: 6. This CDR3 spans 15 amino acids. The data were taken from a study of cytomegalovirus exposure and HLA in healthy donors. PCR was performed using 60 Vbeta and 13 Jbeta primers. The table came from immunoSEQ multiplex PCR; TCRdb's copy has only in-frame clones and leaves some out. The sample has more than 90,000 clones, roughly 80% seen once. The TCR was taken from a female donor in good health and CMV-seronegative. The sequenced material came from PBMCs. This chain joins TRBV7-2 and TRBJ2-7; the match to TRBD1 covers 9 bases. The CDR3 nucleotides read TGTGCCAGCAGCTTCTCCGGGACAGGGAACTACGAGCAGTACTTC. Its protein product is CASSFSGTGNYEQYF.